Listed here is a single T cell receptor beta chain. No antigen is known for it. These data belong to a study of shared clonotypes between healthy human individuals. About the study: Aged 18 to 49, the donors were two women and a few men. Overall study results and limits: Clonotype sharing among donors was thought likely to change with sequencing depth. In this cohort, only blood was sampled, and tissue repertoires likely differ.

Original methodology: Filtering differed because ImmunoSEQ produced junction-only sequences that carried no quality scores. The protocol was immunoSEQ multiplex PCR, while the TCRdb copy is restricted to in-frame clones and leaves out a portion. The DNA was the basis for D and trimming; V, J and clone size are from that table. The sample consists of hundreds of thousands of clones, 76% of them appearing once. Germline values: CDR1 LNHDA, CDR2 SQIVND (reference sequence). The CDR3 totals 15 residues. V was pared by 4 bases and J by 3 bases, with 4 bases of the junction left unmatched. The rearrangement joins TRBV19 to TRBJ1-5, with 9 bases identical to TRBD1. This clonotype was obtained from a woman in her 40s in good health. Some clones in this sample may be carry-over from other donors' samples. Input material: PBMCs. CDR3 coding DNA: TGTGCCAGTAGTAGGGGACAGGGCCTCAATCAGCCCCAGCATTTT. It is translated as CASSRGQGLNQPQHF.